This T cell receptor (beta chain) was sequenced in a study of beta chain features in type 1 diabetes. Overall study: Cell yields, age and gender were similar between patients and healthy donors. Study-level findings and limits: It was among patients, rather than healthy donors, that naive, central memory and Treg TCRB repertoires appeared more similar. Shorter TCRB CDR3s, moderately but significantly so, were found in Type 1 diabetes patients in all four CD4+ subsets.

Expressed TCRB transcripts were sequenced after all isolated RNA was converted to cDNA. Repertoires were generated with immunoSEQ multiplex PCR, while TCRdb's copy carries only in-frame clones and drops some. The table includes roughly 160,000 clones, about 8.1% detected once. This CDR3 has 13 residues. V lost 7 bases, J lost 3 bases, and 15 bases lay in between. The germline V gene has CDR1 SQVTM and CDR2 ANQGSEA. Every donor provided one heparinised blood draw, which averaged about 110 mL. This clone was seen only a few times. Its antigen is as yet unknown. This clonotype was sampled from a woman aged 18-35 years with type 1 diabetes. The V call is TRBV29-1, the J call TRBJ2-5, with D possibly TRBD2 on 6 matching bases. Specimen: central memory CD4+ T cells from blood. In nucleotides, the CDR3 is TGCAGCGCGACTGGACGGGGGAAAGAGACCCAGTACTTC. Translation gives CSATGRGKETQYF.